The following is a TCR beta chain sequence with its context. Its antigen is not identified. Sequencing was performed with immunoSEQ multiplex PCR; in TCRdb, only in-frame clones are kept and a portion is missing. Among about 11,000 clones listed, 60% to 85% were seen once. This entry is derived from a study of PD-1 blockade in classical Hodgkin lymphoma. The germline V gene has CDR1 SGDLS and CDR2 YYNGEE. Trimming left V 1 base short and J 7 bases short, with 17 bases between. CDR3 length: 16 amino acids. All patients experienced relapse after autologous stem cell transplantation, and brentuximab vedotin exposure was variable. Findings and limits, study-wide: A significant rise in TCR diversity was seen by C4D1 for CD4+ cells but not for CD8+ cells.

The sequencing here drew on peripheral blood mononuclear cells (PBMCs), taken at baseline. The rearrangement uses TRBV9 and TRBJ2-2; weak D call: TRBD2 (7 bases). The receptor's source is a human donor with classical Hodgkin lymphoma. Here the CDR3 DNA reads TGTGCCAGCAGCGTATTAGGTCGCGGGGGCAGCGGGGAGCTGTTTTTT. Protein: CASSVLGRGGSGELFF.